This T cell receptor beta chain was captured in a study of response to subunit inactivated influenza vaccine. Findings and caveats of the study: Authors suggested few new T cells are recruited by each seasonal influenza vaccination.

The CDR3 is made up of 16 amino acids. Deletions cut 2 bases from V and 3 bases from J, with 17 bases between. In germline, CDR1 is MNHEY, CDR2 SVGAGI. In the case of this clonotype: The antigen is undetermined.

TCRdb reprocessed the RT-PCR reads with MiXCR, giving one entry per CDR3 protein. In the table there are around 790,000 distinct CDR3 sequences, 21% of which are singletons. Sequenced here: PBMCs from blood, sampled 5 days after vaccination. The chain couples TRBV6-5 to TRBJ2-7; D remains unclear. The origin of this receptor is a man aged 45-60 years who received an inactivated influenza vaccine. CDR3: CASSYIRPKGSYEQYF. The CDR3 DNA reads TGTGCCAGCAGTTACATTAGACCCAAGGGAAGCTACGAGCAGTACTTC.